These T cell receptor beta chains were read from a single sample in a study of blood T cell repertoires in COVID-19. Libraries were prepared by immunoSEQ multiplex PCR; TCRdb keeps only in-frame clonotypes and omits some of them. The data show under 100,000 clones, around 81% seen once. Sequenced material: peripheral blood. These receptors came from a woman in her sixties or seventies with acute or convalescent COVID-19. CDR3s include the opening cysteine and the closing phenylalanine or tryptophan. The order of the fields is V gene, J gene, CDR3 protein.

V gene: TRBV6-5; J gene: TRBJ2-7; CDR3 protein: CASSYSAGYYEQYF
V gene: TRBV4-1; J gene: TRBJ1-4; CDR3 protein: CASSYGPGLNEKLFF
V gene: TRBV18; J gene: TRBJ1-2; CDR3 protein: CASSPVEEGGYTF
V gene: TRBV7-2; J gene: TRBJ1-4; CDR3 protein: CASSGNTEFNEKLFF
V gene: TRBV13; J gene: TRBJ2-1; CDR3 protein: CASSRQGASGYNEQFF
V gene: TRBV11-2; J gene: TRBJ2-7; CDR3 protein: CASSSSGFYEQYF
V gene: TRBV7-8; J gene: TRBJ2-2; CDR3 protein: CASSLIRGTNTGELFF
V gene: TRBV18; J gene: TRBJ2-1; CDR3 protein: CASSPSSYNEQFF
V gene: TRBV2; J gene: TRBJ2-3; CDR3 protein: CATTLRATGEDTQYF
V gene: TRBV14; J gene: TRBJ2-1; CDR3 protein: CASSPGQRFYNEQFF
V gene: TRBV28; J gene: TRBJ1-2; CDR3 protein: CASSQYGYTF
V gene: TRBV7-8; J gene: TRBJ1-2; CDR3 protein: CASSLAGPWGRHGYTF
V gene: TRBV5-4; J gene: TRBJ1-1; CDR3 protein: CASSWEEQENTEAFF
V gene: TRBV28; J gene: TRBJ2-5; CDR3 protein: CASSLSGTAFQETQYF
V gene: TRBV6-2/TRBV6-3; J gene: TRBJ2-1; CDR3 protein: CASSLLIQGYNEQFF
V gene: TRBV5-5; J gene: TRBJ1-5; CDR3 protein: CASSLGEQGARGQPQHF
V gene: TRBV10-1; J gene: TRBJ2-3; CDR3 protein: CASSRSQTDTQYF
V gene: TRBV6-1; J gene: TRBJ1-5; CDR3 protein: CASSELLIQPQHF
V gene: TRBV5-4; J gene: TRBJ1-5; CDR3 protein: CASSLGAPDSNQPQHF
V gene: TRBV6-1; J gene: TRBJ1-3; CDR3 protein: CASSEVSGNSGNTIYF
V gene: TRBV7-9; J gene: TRBJ2-3; CDR3 protein: CASSEGTDTDTQYF
V gene: TRBV11-3; J gene: TRBJ1-2; CDR3 protein: CASSRSRSGGYTF
V gene: TRBV5-4; J gene: TRBJ2-3; CDR3 protein: CASSFPGEAVTDTQYF
V gene: TRBV5-6; J gene: TRBJ2-2; CDR3 protein: CASSYVVAGELFF
V gene: TRBV5-8; J gene: TRBJ1-4; CDR3 protein: CASSLYAGSLEVF
V gene: TRBV18; J gene: TRBJ1-1; CDR3 protein: CASSGGFRNTEAFF
V gene: TRBV28; J gene: TRBJ1-1; CDR3 protein: CASSRDTRAAFF
V gene: TRBV14; J gene: TRBJ1-5; CDR3 protein: CASSQAFRGRRNQPQHF
V gene: TRBV3-1/TRBV3-2; J gene: TRBJ1-2; CDR3 protein: CASSQVGGYDGYTF
V gene: TRBV14; J gene: TRBJ1-2; CDR3 protein: CASSQLGTGSYGYTF
V gene: TRBV27; J gene: TRBJ1-5; CDR3 protein: CASSPGYSNQPQHF
V gene: TRBV7-9; J gene: TRBJ1-1; CDR3 protein: CASSLGGQFEAFF
V gene: TRBV19; J gene: TRBJ1-1; CDR3 protein: CASTLAGGIEAFF
V gene: TRBV6-5; J gene: TRBJ2-7; CDR3 protein: CASLQQGAYEQYF
V gene: TRBV5-1; J gene: TRBJ2-7; CDR3 protein: CASSLGGHLGSNHF
V gene: TRBV4-2; J gene: TRBJ2-4; CDR3 protein: CASSHTLSGTQENIQYF
V gene: TRBV30; J gene: TRBJ1-5; CDR3 protein: CAWTRTGASNQPQHF
V gene: TRBV19; J gene: TRBJ1-2; CDR3 protein: CASSTDNSGYTF
V gene: TRBV7-6; J gene: TRBJ1-2; CDR3 protein: CASGSNSLLNYGYTF
V gene: TRBV27; J gene: TRBJ2-7; CDR3 protein: CASSIRTGSSYEQYF
V gene: TRBV30; J gene: TRBJ1-4; CDR3 protein: CAWTRQGTNEKLFF
V gene: TRBV18; J gene: TRBJ2-5; CDR3 protein: CASSPGTGVRETQYF
V gene: TRBV2; J gene: TRBJ2-7; CDR3 protein: CASSEIGQGVGEQYF
V gene: TRBV23-1; J gene: TRBJ1-1; CDR3 protein: CASSQPRDRVGKDTEAFF
V gene: TRBV6-6; J gene: TRBJ1-5; CDR3 protein: CASRGNRNQPQHF
V gene: TRBV6-6; J gene: TRBJ2-3; CDR3 protein: CASRDRGTADTQYF
V gene: TRBV30; J gene: TRBJ2-7; CDR3 protein: CAWSLSPRYEQYF
V gene: TRBV6-5; J gene: TRBJ1-4; CDR3 protein: CASRRQGNEKLFF
V gene: TRBV29-1; J gene: TRBJ1-2; CDR3 protein: CSVGAGDYGYTF
V gene: TRBV9; J gene: TRBJ2-3; CDR3 protein: CASSVTGSYTQYF